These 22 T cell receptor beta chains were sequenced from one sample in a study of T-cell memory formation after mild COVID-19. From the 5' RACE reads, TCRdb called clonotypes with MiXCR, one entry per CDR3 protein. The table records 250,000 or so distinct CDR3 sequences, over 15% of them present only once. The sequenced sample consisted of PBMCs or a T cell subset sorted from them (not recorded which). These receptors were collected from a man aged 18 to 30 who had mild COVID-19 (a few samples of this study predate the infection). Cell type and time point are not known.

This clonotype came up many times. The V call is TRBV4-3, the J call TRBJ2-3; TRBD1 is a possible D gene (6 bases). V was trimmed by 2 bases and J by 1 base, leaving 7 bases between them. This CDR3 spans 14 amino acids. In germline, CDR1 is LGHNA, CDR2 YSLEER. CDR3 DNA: TGCGCCAGCAGCCAAAAGGGGGGCACAGATACGCAGTATTTT. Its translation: CASSQKGGTDTQYF.

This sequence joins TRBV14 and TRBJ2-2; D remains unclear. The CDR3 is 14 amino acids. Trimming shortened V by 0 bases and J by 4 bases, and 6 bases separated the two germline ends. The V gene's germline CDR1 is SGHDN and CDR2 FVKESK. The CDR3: CASSQEGPTGELFF. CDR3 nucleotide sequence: TGTGCCAGCAGCCAAGAAGGCCCCACCGGGGAGCTGTTTTTT.

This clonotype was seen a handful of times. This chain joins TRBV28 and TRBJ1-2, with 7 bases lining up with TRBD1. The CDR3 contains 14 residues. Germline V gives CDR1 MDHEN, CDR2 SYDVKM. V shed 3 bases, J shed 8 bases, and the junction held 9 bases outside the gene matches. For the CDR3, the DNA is TGTGCCAGCAGTTTTTCGAGGGGGCGCATGGGCTACACCTTC. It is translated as CASSFSRGRMGYTF.

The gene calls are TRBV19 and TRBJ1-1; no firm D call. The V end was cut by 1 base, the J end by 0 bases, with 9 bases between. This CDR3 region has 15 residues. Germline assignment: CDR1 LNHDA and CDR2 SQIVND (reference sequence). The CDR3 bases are TGTGCCAGTAGTATAGTAGGGAGGATGAACACTGAAGCTTTCTTT. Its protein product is CASSIVGRMNTEAFF. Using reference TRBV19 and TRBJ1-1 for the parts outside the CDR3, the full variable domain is DGGITQSPKYLFRKEGQNVTLSCEQNLNHDAMYWYRQDPGQGLRLIYYSQIVNDFQKGDIAEGYSVSREKKESFPLTVTSAQKNPTAFYLCASSIVGRMNTEAFFGQGTRLTVV.

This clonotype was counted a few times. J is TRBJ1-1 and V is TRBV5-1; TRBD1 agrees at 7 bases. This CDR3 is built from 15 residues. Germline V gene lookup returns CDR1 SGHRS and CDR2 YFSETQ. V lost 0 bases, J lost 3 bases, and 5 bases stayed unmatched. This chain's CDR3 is CASSLEPGGYTEAFF. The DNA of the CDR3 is TGCGCCAGCAGCTTGGAGCCAGGGGGTTACACTGAAGCTTTCTTT.

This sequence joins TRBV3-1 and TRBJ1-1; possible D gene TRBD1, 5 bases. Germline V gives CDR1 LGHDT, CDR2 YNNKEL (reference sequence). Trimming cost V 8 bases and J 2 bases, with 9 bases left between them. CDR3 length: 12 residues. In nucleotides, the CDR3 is TGTGCCAGCTCCGACAGTAACACTGAAGCTTTCTTT. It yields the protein CASSDSNTEAFF.

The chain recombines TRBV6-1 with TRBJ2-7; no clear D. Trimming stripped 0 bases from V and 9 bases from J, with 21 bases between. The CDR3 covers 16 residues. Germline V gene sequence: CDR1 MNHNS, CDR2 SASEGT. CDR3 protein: CASSEAPRMGFVGQYV. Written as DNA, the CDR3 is TGTGCCAGCAGTGAAGCTCCTCGGATGGGGTTTGTGGGGCAGTACGTC.

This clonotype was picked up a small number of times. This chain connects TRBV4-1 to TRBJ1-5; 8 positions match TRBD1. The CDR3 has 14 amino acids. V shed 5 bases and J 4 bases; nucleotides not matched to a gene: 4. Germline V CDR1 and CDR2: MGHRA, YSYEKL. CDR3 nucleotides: TGCGCCAGCAGCGGAGGACAGGGAAATCAGCCCCAGCATTTT. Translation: CASSGGQGNQPQHF.

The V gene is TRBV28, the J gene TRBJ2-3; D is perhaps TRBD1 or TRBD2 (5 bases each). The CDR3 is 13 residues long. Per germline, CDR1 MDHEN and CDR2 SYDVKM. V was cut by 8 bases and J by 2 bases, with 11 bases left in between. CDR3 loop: CASLSGATDTQYF. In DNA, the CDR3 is TGTGCCAGCTTATCCGGGGCCACAGATACGCAGTATTTT.

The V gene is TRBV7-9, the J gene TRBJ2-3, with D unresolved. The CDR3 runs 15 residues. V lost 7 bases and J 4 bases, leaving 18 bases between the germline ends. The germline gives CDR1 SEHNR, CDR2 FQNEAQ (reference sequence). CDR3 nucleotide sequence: TGTGCCAGCACCCCCAGTTGGGTTGGCGCAGATACGCAGTATTTT. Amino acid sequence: CASTPSWVGADTQYF.

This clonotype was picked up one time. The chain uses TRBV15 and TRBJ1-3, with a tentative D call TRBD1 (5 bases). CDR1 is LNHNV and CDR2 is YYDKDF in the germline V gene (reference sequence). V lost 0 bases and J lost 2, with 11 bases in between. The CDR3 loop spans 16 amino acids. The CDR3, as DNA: TGTGCCACCAGCAGAGATCCGGACAACCCTGGAAACACCATATATTTT. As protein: CATSRDPDNPGNTIYF.

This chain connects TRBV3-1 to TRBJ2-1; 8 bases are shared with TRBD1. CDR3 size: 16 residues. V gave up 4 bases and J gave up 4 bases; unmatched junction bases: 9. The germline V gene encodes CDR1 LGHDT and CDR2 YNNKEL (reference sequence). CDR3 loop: CASSPRGLSDYNEQFF. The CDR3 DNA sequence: TGTGCCAGCAGCCCCAGGGGGCTAAGCGATTACAATGAGCAGTTCTTC.

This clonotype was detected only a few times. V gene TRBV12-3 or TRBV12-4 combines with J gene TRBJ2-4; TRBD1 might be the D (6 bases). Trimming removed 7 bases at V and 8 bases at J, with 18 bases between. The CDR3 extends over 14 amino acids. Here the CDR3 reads CASKLRGSVDIQYF. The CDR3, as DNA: TGTGCCAGCAAATTAAGGGGGTCTGTTGACATTCAGTACTTC.

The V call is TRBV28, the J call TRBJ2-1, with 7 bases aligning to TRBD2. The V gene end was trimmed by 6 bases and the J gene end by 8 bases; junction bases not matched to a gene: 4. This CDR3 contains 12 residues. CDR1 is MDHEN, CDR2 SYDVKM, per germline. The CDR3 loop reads CASSTSGDEQFF. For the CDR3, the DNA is TGTGCCAGCAGCACGAGCGGGGATGAGCAGTTCTTC.

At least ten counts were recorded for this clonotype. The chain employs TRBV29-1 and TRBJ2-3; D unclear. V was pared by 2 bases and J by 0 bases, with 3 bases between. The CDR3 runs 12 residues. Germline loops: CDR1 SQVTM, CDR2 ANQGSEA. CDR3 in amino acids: CSVEHSTDTQYF. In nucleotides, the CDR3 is TGCAGCGTTGAACACAGCACAGATACGCAGTATTTT.

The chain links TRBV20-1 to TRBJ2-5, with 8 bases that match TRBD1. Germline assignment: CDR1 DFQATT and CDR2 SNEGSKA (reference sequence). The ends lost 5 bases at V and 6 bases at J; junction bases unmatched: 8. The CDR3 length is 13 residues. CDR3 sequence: CSAPPDRAQTQYF. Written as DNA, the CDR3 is TGCAGTGCTCCACCGGACAGGGCACAGACCCAGTACTTC.

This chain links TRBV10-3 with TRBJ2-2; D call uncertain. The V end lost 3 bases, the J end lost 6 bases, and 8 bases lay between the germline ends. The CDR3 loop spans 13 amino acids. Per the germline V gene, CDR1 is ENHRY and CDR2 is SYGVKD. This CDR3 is CAISDKRPGELFF. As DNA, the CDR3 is TGTGCCATCAGTGACAAGAGGCCCGGGGAGCTGTTTTTT.

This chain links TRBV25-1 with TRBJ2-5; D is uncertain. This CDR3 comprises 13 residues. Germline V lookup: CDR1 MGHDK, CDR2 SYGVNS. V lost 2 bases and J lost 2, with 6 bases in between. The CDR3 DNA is TGTGCCAGCAGTGAAGGCCCTCAAGAGACCCAGTACTTC. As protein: CASSEGPQETQYF.

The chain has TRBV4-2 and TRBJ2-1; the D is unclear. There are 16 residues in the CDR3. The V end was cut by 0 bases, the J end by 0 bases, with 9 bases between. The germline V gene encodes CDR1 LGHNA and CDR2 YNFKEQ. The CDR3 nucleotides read TGTGCCAGCAGCCAAGAGGCTCTGAGCTCCTACAATGAGCAGTTCTTC. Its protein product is CASSQEALSSYNEQFF.

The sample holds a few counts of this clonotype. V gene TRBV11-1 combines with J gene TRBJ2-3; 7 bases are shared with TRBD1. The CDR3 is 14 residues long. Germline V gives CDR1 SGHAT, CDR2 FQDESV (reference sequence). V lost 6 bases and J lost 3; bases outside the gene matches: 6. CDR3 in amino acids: CASREYRGTDTQYF. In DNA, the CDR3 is TGTGCCAGCAGGGAATACAGGGGAACAGATACGCAGTATTTT.

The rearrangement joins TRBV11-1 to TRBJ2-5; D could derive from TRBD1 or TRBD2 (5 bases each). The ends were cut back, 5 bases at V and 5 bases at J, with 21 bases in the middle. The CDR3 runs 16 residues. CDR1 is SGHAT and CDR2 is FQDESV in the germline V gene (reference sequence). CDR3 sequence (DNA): TGTGCCAGCAGCCCCGGACCCAGGGCCGGAGGTGAGACCCAGTACTTC. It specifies CASSPGPRAGGETQYF.

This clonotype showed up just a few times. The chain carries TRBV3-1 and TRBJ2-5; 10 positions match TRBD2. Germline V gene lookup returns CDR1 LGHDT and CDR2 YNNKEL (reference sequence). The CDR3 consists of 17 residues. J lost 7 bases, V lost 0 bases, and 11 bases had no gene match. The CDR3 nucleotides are TGTGCCAGCAGCCAAGACCTGGCTAGCGGGGGCCGGGGGACCCAGTACTTC. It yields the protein CASSQDLASGGRGTQYF.